This T cell receptor (beta chain) was documented in a study of shared clonotypes between healthy human individuals (dated by TCRdb to between 2020 and 2021). In the study overall: A few men and two women, aged 18 to 49 years, made up the cohort. Per donor, three plates each were used for CD4 naive and CD4 memory, two for CD8 naive, and one for CD8 memory. To estimate repertoire size and how much clonotypes are shared between individuals, the study performed deep sequencing of blood TCR repertoires from five healthy adults. Libraries were prepared and TCR repertoires were sequenced by different laboratories using diverse techniques, in order to increase sequencing depth and limit assay-specific biases. Leukapheresis yielded between about 0.94 and 9.5 billion PBMCs per donor. On the study overall, not on this receptor specifically: Estimated clonotype richness was generally larger for naive than for memory subsets. Pairwise subsampling indicated that sequencing depth was expected to affect the degree of clonotype sharing among donors. About 5% of naive CD4, 3.5% of naive CD8, about 2.5% of memory CD4, and about 0.4% of memory CD8 clonotypes were shared across several donors. The genetic and exposure-history diversity represented was limited by the small number of donors. Higher generation probabilities were observed for clonotypes shared by all four sorted-subset donors than for non-shared clonotypes. Sampling was restricted to blood, and TCR repertoires in tissues likely differ from the TCR repertoires found in blood. Incomplete sequencing was indicated by rarefaction of sorted-subset datasets, despite the large sequencing depth.

CDR1 and CDR2 are drawn from the germline V gene: MDHEN, SYDVKM. V sheds 6 bases and J sheds 5 bases, leaving 17 bases between their ends. From the cysteine through the phenylalanine, the CDR3 covers 14 amino acids. Only the CDR3 portion is preserved as DNA: 42 bases, with reading frame beginning at the first base. Using the deep immunoSEQ assay, multiplex PCR amplified TCR CDR3 regions from genomic DNA. Genomic DNA extracted from each cell subset was distributed evenly over all wells of several immunoSEQ 96-well plates, and each plate served as one replicate. Each replicate PCR for sorted subsets received roughly 0.2 ug genomic DNA, equal to about 30,000 T cell genomes. The purified libraries were quantified using a Qubit 3.0 fluorometer, sized with a Bioanalyzer 2100, and then quantified again using the KAPA Library Quantification kit. A separate single-read 150-cycle Illumina NextSeq 550 flow cell was used to sequence each immunoSEQ 96-well plate. In the paper's pipeline: The immunoSEQ output contained only junctional sequences without quality scores, so filtering could not match that applied to full-length reads. To assign V/J genes and CDR3, sequences were annotated using PyIR, a Python wrapper for IgBLAST v1.9, with IMGT germline references. Reads with weak V/J assignments (E-value above 1e-6), missing CDR3, stop codons, out-of-frame junctions, or ambiguous translated residues were removed. V3J clonotypes were defined as sequences sharing the same inferred V gene, J gene, and CDR3 amino acid sequence. To compute the percentage overlap between repertoires, the number of shared unique clonotypes was divided by the size of the smaller repertoire. Repertoire richness was assessed with RTK rarefaction, the Chao1 estimator, and Recon v2.1 estimates of unobserved clonotypes. For all TCRbeta clonotypes obtained by the gDNA method from four donors, generation probabilities were computed with OLGA. As stored in TCRdb, this immuneACCESS dataset retains in-frame rearrangements with V and J assigned. A fraction of the clones does not appear; measured against another copy, unresolved V genes explain less than half of the discrepancy, and the remainder lacks a known reason. Clonal size and the V and J genes are those of that table, whereas D and trimming came from the DNA. This sample holds hundreds of thousands of clones; 90% to 97% were observed only once. The ten largest account for about 0.057% of the sample.

In regard to this clone: What this receptor recognizes is not known. The input lacks base qualities; no much larger clone sits a single base away.

Healthy HIV-negative adults with no recently reported acute infections or vaccinations were included as donors. All donors were Caucasian adults living in Nashville, Tennessee, USA. CD4+ T cells were enriched by magnetic negative selection, after which naive cells were positively selected on CD45RA and the negative fraction was taken as the memory subset. Blood was obtained by leukapheresis, after which PBMCs were separated by Ficoll-Histopaque density gradient centrifugation and cryopreserved in liquid nitrogen vapor phase. Analytical flow cytometry was used to check the purity and quantity of every magnetically sorted T cell population. Genomic DNA was isolated from each sorted fraction and quantified by UV absorbance on a Nanodrop 2000c.

This TCR was recovered from a woman aged 25 to 45 in good health. The sample taken for sequencing was naive CD4+ T cells sorted from blood. Taken with the paper, the label for cell subset or site translates to: CD45RA+ positively selected. This receptor chain uses TRBV28 and TRBJ2-7; the D gene is possibly TRBD1 or TRBD2, each agreeing over 6 bases. The sequenced DNA: TGTGCCAGCAGCGGGGGCCCCCGGAATGACGAGCAGTACTTC. Its coded protein is CASSGGPRNDEQYF.